This TCR beta chain was sequenced in a study of breast tumors, draining lymph nodes, adjacent tissues. This clonotype was detected many times. The CDR3 is 15 amino acids. With 1 base clipped from V and 4 bases from J, the junction kept 5 bases outside the gene matches. CDR1 and CDR2 (germline): SGHTA, FQGNSA. TCRdb re-called the multiplex PCR reads with MiXCR, one entry per CDR3 protein. Here the sample spans approximately 63,000 distinct CDR3 sequences, approximately 54% being singletons. The chain has TRBV7-2 and TRBJ1-1; TRBD1 matches 8 bases. The receptor was derived from a female donor with breast cancer. Some clones in this sample may be carry-over from other donors' samples. Source material: breast tumor tissue. CDR3 region: CASSLVRGRLTEAFF. As DNA, the CDR3 is TGTGCCAGCAGCTTAGTCAGGGGGCGACTCACTGAAGCTTTCTTT. The whole variable domain, filled in from reference TRBV7-2 and TRBJ1-1, reads GAGVSQSPSNKVTEKGKDVELRCDPISGHTALYWYRQSLGQGLEFLIYFQGNSAPDKSGLPSDRFSAERTGGSVSTLTIQRTQQEDSAVYLCASSLVRGRLTEAFFGQGTRLTVV.